The 19 T cell receptor beta chains below all came from one sample that was sequenced in a study of CD8+CD57+ T cells in acquired aplastic anemia. Flow cytometry had shown expanded CD8+CD57+ cells in the patients chosen for sequencing. Using genomic DNA as the template, TCR beta VDJ and CDR3 profiling was carried out. In TCRdb, the reads were re-called with MiXCR into one record per CDR3 protein. The sample has 400,000 to 600,000 distinct CDR3 sequences; around a third are singletons. The source material was sorted CD4+, CD8+, or CD8+CD57+ T cells (not recorded which) from PBMCs. These receptors were collected from a human donor with aplastic anemia.

This sequence joins TRBV10-3 and TRBJ1-1, with D hard to call. Germline CDR1 and CDR2: ENHRY and SYGVKD. The CDR3 has 13 residues. The V gene lost 4 bases and the J gene lost 2 bases, with 8 bases spanning the gap. As DNA, the CDR3 is TGTGCCATCAGTGGATGGGCTAACACTGAAGCTTTCTTT. This translates into CAISGWANTEAFF.

As for this clonotype: A much more abundant neighbour one base away suggests this may be a read error. The V call is TRBV20-1, the J call TRBJ2-7; D is possibly TRBD1 (6 bases). CDR3 length: 13 residues. From germline, CDR1 is DFQATT and CDR2 SNEGSKA (reference sequence). DNA of the CDR3: TGCAGTGCTGGAGACACAGGGACCTACGAGCAGTACTTC. Protein: CSAGDTGTYEQYF.

There are many counts of this clonotype. V usage is TRBV2 and J usage is TRBJ2-3; TRBD2 matches at 7 bases. The junction had 8 bases not matched to a gene; V was cut back by 3 bases and J by 2 bases. The germline CDR1 and CDR2 sequences are SNHLY and FYNNEI. CDR3 size: 16 residues. CDR3 in DNA: TGTGCCAGCAGTGACAGTGTAGGGACTACCACAGATACGCAGTATTTT. This codes for CASSDSVGTTTDTQYF.

This clonotype was seen a handful of times. V and J are TRBV25-1 and TRBJ1-6; D is possibly TRBD1 (5 bases). Deletions cut 6 bases from V and 6 bases from J, with 9 bases between. This CDR3 is 13 amino acids long. The germline V gene has CDR1 MGHDK and CDR2 SYGVNS. The CDR3: CASRGRSNSPLHF. The CDR3 DNA is TGTGCCAGCAGGGGACGGAGTAATTCACCCCTCCACTTT.

This clonotype was seen only once. V is TRBV25-1 and J is TRBJ2-5, with 12 bases identical to TRBD2. The trim removed 5 bases at V and 5 bases at J, leaving 6 bases unmatched. Looked up from germline, CDR1 is MGHDK and CDR2 is SYGVNS. The CDR3 is 15 residues long. CDR3 DNA sequence: TGTGCCAGCAGTTTTCTAGCGGGGGGGCCGGAGACCCAGTACTTC. It encodes CASSFLAGGPETQYF.

Notes on this clonotype: Its ends do not fully match the called genes, so a read error is possible. The chain carries TRBV27 and TRBJ2-7; TRBD1 agrees at 8 bases. The CDR3 spans 14 residues. CDR1 and CDR2 from the germline V gene are MNHEY and SMNVEV (reference sequence). The DNA for the CDR3 is TGTGCCAGCAGTTTCCGAAGGGACAGGTTGGTTCCCGTGTTC. It codes for CASSFRRDRLVPVF.

This clonotype was counted many times. V and J are TRBV7-9 and TRBJ1-2; D gene ambiguous. This CDR3 contains 13 residues. Trimming cost V 5 bases and J 2 bases, with 9 bases left between them. From germline, CDR1 is SEHNR and CDR2 FQNEAQ (reference sequence). This CDR3 is CASSPEANYGYTF. The CDR3 DNA reads TGTGCCAGCAGCCCGGAGGCGAACTATGGCTACACCTTC.

This clonotype was observed a handful of times. Sequence at one end of the junction differs from germline and may be a read error. This sequence joins TRBV6-5 and TRBJ1-5; D gene unclear. The CDR3 runs to 15 residues. The germline CDR1 and CDR2 sequences are MNHEY and SVGAGI. CDR3 nucleotides: TGTGCCAGCAGTTACTCATTCACGGAAGATCAGCCCCGGCATTTT. This gives the protein CASSYSFTEDQPRHF.

The chain has TRBV30 and TRBJ1-1; D gene ambiguous. This CDR3 spans 13 amino acids. The V gene lost 3 bases and the J gene lost 0 bases, with 8 bases spanning the gap. Germline V lookup: CDR1 GTSNPN, CDR2 SVGIG (reference sequence). The CDR3 loop is CAWRVALNTEAFF. The CDR3 region has the DNA TGTGCCTGGAGGGTAGCACTGAACACTGAAGCTTTCTTT.

Details on this clonotype: A junction end diverges from the germline sequence, so it may reflect a read error. The J gene is TRBJ2-2, the V gene TRBV7-3, with D perhaps matching TRBD1 or TRBD2 (5 bases each). The germline gives CDR1 SGHTA, CDR2 FQGTGA. This CDR3 comprises 16 residues. The CDR3 here is CASSVFRPQGDGELLF. The CDR3 DNA sequence: TGTGCCAGCAGCGTTTTTAGACCCCAGGGTGACGGGGAGCTGCTTTTT.

In its sample, this clonotype was seen once. The rearrangement uses TRBV19 and TRBJ2-1; perhaps TRBD2 as D (5 bases). Trimming removed 2 bases at V and 6 bases at J, with 14 bases between. CDR3 length: 15 residues. Germline V gives CDR1 LNHDA, CDR2 SQIVND (reference sequence). The CDR3 DNA reads as TGTGCCAGTAGTATATTCGGCGGACTGGGCAATGAGCAGTTCTTC. It specifies CASSIFGGLGNEQFF.

Here the CDR3 DNA reads TGTGCCACCAGCAGGGGTTCCGAGAGGCCCCAGCATTTT. Translation gives CATSRGSERPQHF. The J gene is TRBJ1-5, the V gene TRBV15; D call uncertain. The CDR3 extends over 13 amino acids. Per the germline V gene, CDR1 is LNHNV and CDR2 is YYDKDF (reference sequence). Trimming removed 3 bases at V and 9 bases at J, with 12 bases between. Filled out from reference TRBV15 and TRBJ1-5, the complete variable domain reads DAMVIQNPRYQVTQFGKPVTLSCSQTLNHNVMYWYQQKSSQAPKLLFHYYDKDFNNEADTPDNFQSRRPNTSFCFLDIRSPGLGDTAMYLCATSRGSERPQHFGDGTRLSIL.

The V gene is TRBV7-8, the J gene TRBJ2-1; no clear D gene. Germline assignment: CDR1 SGHVS and CDR2 FQNEAQ. Trimming took 5 bases from V and 9 from J, leaving 14 bases between them. CDR3 size: 13 residues. The CDR3 here is CASSQDQSTEQFF. The DNA of the CDR3 is TGTGCCAGCAGCCAAGATCAGAGCACTGAGCAGTTCTTC. Variable domain in full (rest from reference TRBV7-8 and TRBJ2-1): GAGVSQSPRYKVAKRGQDVALRCDPISGHVSLFWYQQALGQGPEFLTYFQNEAQLDKSGLPSDRFFAERPEGSVSTLKIQRTQQEDSAVYLCASSQDQSTEQFFGPGTRLTVL.

Only one count was recorded for this clonotype. This may come from a read error, since a much larger clone is one base off. The chain is built from TRBV20-1 and TRBJ2-7; no reliable D call. CDR3 length equals 12 residues. V lost 7 bases to trimming and J lost 3 bases, with 13 bases between them. Per the germline V gene, CDR1 is DFQATT and CDR2 is SNEGSKA (reference sequence). The CDR3 DNA sequence: TGCAGTGTCAGAGGCTACCTCTACGAGCAGTACTTC. This translates into CSVRGYLYEQYF.

This clonotype has a handful of counts. Written as DNA, the CDR3 is TGTGCCAGCAGCACCACTAGCGGGAGGGGCACAGATACGCAGTATTTT. Translating gives CASSTTSGRGTDTQYF. The chain couples TRBV11-2 to TRBJ2-3; 13 bases match TRBD2. In germline, CDR1 is SGHAT, CDR2 FQNNGV. CDR3 length: 16 residues. J gave up 1 base and V 5 bases, and 3 bases lay outside the gene matches.

Only a few counts were recorded for this clonotype. The chain employs TRBV27 and TRBJ1-5; possible D gene TRBD1, 5 bases. The germline V gene encodes CDR1 MNHEY and CDR2 SMNVEV (reference sequence). This CDR3 is 14 amino acids long. The germline V and J ends were trimmed by 8 bases and 3 bases, with 14 bases remaining between them. The CDR3 reads CASRPRVHNQPQHF. In nucleotides, the CDR3 is TGTGCCAGCCGCCCCAGGGTACACAATCAGCCCCAGCATTTT.

This clonotype was counted a few times. The rearrangement joins TRBV6-2 or TRBV6-3 to TRBJ2-3; D is possibly TRBD1 or TRBD2 (6 bases each). There are 14 residues in the CDR3. Germline lookup yields CDR1 MNHEY and CDR2 SVGEGT. Trimming removed 5 bases at V and 5 bases at J, with 14 bases between. The CDR3 DNA is TGTGCCAGCAGTCCCCGACTAGGGGGAGATACGCAGTATTTT. Translation: CASSPRLGGDTQYF.

This clonotype appeared a few times. The chain combines TRBV9 with TRBJ2-3, with TRBD2 matching over 8 bases. The J segment lost 4 bases and the V segment lost 4 bases, leaving 8 bases of the junction unmatched. This CDR3 is built from 15 residues. Germline assignment: CDR1 SGDLS and CDR2 YYNGEE. The CDR3 nucleotides are TGTGCCAGCAGCAGGGGCGGGAGGATCGCAGATACGCAGTATTTT. It yields the protein CASSRGGRIADTQYF.

In the case of this clonotype: With a much larger clone just one base away, this may be a read error. No conserved phenylalanine or tryptophan is present at the end of the CDR3, so a read error is the likely explanation. Here the CDR3 DNA reads TGCAGTGCCAAACGAACTAGCGGGACGTCTAACGAGCAGTACTCC. Translating it yields CSAKRTSGTSNEQYS. The chain combines TRBV20-1 with TRBJ2-7; 10 bases are shared with TRBD2. The CDR3 covers 15 residues. Per germline, CDR1 DFQATT and CDR2 SNEGSKA (reference sequence). V shed 6 bases, J shed 5 bases, and the junction held 13 bases outside the gene matches.